This T cell receptor beta chain is from a study of cytomegalovirus exposure and HLA in healthy donors. Study-wide findings and caveats: Relative to the approximately 680-donor mean, N-insertions were reportedly fewer in an Asian-associated ancestry cluster in a later analysis. The availability of immune exposure information extended only to CMV serostatus.

Concerning this clone: No antigen is known for it.

This CDR3 region has 12 residues. Germline V gives CDR1 MDHEN, CDR2 SYDVKM. Deletions cut 3 bases from V and 7 bases from J, with 10 bases between. Researchers ran the PCR with 60 Vbeta and 13 Jbeta primers. Assay: immunoSEQ multiplex PCR; the TCRdb copy retains only in-frame clones and omits some. The profile shows over 65,000 clones, approximately 72% of them singletons. The receptor was derived from a woman in her thirties in good health and CMV-seropositive. Source material: PBMCs. The V call is TRBV28, the J call TRBJ2-7, with D perhaps TRBD2 (5 bases). This chain's CDR3 is CASSLRVVEQYF. As DNA, the CDR3 is TGTGCCAGCAGTTTGAGGGTAGTGGAGCAGTACTTC.